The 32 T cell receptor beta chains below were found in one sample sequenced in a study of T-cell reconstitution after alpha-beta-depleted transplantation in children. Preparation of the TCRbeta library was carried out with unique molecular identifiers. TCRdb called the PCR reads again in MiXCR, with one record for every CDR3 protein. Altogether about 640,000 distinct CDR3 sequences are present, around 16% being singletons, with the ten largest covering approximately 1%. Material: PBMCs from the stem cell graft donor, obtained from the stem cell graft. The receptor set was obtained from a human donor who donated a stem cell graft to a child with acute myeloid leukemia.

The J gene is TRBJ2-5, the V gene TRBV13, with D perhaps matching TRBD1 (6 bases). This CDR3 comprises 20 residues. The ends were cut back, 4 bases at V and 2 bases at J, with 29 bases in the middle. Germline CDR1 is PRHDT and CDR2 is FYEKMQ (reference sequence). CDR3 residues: CASSSRGGGLSQFSQETQYF. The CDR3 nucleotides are TGTGCCAGCAGCTCCAGGGGTGGGGGCTTAAGCCAATTTTCACAAGAGACCCAGTACTTC.

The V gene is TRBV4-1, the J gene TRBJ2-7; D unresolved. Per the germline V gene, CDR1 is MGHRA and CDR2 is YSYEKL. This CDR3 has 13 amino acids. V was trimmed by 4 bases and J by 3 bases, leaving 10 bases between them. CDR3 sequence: CASSPDGDYEQYF. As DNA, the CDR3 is TGCGCCAGCAGCCCGGACGGAGACTACGAGCAGTACTTC.

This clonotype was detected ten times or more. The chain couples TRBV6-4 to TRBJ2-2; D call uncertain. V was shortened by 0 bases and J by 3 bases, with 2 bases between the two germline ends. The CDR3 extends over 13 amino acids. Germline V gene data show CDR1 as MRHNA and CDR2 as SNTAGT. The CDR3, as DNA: TGTGCCAGCAGTGACTCCGACACCGGGGAGCTGTTTTTT. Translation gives CASSDSDTGELFF.

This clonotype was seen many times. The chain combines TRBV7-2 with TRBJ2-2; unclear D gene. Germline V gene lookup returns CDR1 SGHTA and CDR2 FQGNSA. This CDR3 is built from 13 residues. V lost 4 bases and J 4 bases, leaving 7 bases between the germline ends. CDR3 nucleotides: TGTGCCAGCAGCTCCAGGAGCACCGGGGAGCTGTTTTTT. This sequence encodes CASSSRSTGELFF.

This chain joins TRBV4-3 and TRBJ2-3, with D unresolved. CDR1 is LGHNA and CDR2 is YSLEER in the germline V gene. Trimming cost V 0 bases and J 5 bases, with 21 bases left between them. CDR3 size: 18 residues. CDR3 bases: TGCGCCAGCAGCCAAGATCTCCCATATGCCAAACCCATAGATACGCAGTATTTT. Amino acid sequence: CASSQDLPYAKPIDTQYF.

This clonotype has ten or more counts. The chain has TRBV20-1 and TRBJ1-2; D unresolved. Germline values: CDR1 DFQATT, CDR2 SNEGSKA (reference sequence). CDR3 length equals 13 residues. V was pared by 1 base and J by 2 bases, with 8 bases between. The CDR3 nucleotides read TGCAGTGCTAGAGTGGGCCAGAACTATGGCTACACCTTC. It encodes CSARVGQNYGYTF.

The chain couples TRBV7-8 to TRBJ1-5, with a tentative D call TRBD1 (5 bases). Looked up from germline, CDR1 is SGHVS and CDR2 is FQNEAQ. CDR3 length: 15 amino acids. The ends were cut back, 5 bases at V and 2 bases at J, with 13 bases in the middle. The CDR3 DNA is TGTGCCAGCAGCCGGGACGGGTATGGCAATCAGCCCCAGCATTTT. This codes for CASSRDGYGNQPQHF.

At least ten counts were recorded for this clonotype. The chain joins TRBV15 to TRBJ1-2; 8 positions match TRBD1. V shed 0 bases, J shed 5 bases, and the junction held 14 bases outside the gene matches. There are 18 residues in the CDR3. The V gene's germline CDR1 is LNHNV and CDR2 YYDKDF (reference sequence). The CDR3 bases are TGTGCCACCAGCAGAGATGGGGGTATAGGGACAGGCAGATATGGCTACACCTTC. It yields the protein CATSRDGGIGTGRYGYTF.

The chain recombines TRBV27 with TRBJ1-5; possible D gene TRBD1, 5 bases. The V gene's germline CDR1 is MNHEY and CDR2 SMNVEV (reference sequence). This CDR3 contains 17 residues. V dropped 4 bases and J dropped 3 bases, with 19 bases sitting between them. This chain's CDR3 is CASSSSDIGFTNQPQHF. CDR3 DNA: TGTGCCAGCAGTTCCTCGGACATAGGGTTTACCAATCAGCCCCAGCATTTT.

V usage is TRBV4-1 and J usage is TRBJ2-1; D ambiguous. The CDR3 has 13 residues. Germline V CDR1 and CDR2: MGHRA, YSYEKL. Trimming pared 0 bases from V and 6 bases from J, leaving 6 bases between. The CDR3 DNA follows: TGCGCCAGCAGCCAAGATCCCTCCAATGAGCAGTTCTTC. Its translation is CASSQDPSNEQFF.

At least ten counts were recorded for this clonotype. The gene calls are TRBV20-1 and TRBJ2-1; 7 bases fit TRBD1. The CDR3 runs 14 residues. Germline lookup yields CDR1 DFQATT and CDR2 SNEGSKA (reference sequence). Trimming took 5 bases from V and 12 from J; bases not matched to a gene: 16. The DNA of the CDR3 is TGCAGTGCTCCTACCGGGACAGTGGGTCAATGGCAGTTCTTC. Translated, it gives CSAPTGTVGQWQFF.

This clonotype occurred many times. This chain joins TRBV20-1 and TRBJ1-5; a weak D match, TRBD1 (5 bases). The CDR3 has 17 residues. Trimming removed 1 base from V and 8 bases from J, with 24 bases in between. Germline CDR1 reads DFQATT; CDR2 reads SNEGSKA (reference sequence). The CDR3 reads CSARVLLREGPIEPQHF. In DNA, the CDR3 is TGCAGTGCTAGAGTATTACTGCGAGAGGGACCAATAGAGCCCCAGCATTTT.

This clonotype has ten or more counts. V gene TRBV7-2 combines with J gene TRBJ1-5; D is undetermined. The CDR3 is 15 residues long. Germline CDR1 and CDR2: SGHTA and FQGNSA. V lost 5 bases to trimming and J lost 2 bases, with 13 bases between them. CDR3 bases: TGTGCCAGCAGCCTCTTCCCTATGGGCAATCAGCCCCAGCATTTT. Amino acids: CASSLFPMGNQPQHF.

As DNA, the CDR3 is TGCGCCAGCAGCCGGCTGACAGGGGGCCGTGGGTCCGAAAAACTGTTTTTT. Its protein is CASSRLTGGRGSEKLFF. This chain joins TRBV4-3 and TRBJ1-4, with TRBD1 matching over 10 bases. V trimming: 4 bases; J trimming: 8 bases; junction bases outside the gene matches: 13. This CDR3 spans 17 amino acids. Germline V gene data show CDR1 as LGHNA and CDR2 as YSLEER.

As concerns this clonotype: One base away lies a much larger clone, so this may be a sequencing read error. The CDR3 protein is CSARDQDRKETQYF. CDR3 nucleotides: TGCAGTGCTAGAGATCAAGACAGAAAAGAGACCCAGTACTTC. V gene TRBV20-1 combines with J gene TRBJ2-5; possibly TRBD1 for D (5 bases). The V and J ends lost 0 bases and 3 bases respectively, with 11 bases between them. Germline V gene lookup returns CDR1 DFQATT and CDR2 SNEGSKA (reference sequence). The CDR3 length is 14 residues.

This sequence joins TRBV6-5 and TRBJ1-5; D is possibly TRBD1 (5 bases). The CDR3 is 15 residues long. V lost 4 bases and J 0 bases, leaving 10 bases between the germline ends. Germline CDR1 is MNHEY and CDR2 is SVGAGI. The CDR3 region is CASSFRQYSNQPQHF. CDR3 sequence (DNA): TGTGCCAGCAGTTTTCGACAGTATAGCAATCAGCCCCAGCATTTT.

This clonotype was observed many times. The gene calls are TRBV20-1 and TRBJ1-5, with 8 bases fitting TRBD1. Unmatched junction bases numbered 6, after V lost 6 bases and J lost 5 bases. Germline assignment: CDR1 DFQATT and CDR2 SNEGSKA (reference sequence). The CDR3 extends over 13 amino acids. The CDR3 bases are TGCAGTGCAAGCAGGGGGCGTTATCAGCCCCAGCATTTT. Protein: CSASRGRYQPQHF.

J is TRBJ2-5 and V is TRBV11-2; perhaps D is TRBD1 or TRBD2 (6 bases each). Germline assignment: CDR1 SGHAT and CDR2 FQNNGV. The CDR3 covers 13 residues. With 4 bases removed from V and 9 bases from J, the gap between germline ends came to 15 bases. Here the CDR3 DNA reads TGTGCCAGCAGCTCGTGGACGGGGGCGGCCCAGTACTTC. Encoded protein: CASSSWTGAAQYF. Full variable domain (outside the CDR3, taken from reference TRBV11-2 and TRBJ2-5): EAGVAQSPRYKIIEKRQSVAFWCNPISGHATLYWYQQILGQGPKLLIQFQNNGVVDDSQLPKDRFSAERLKGVDSTLKIQPAKLEDSAVYLCASSSWTGAAQYFGPGTRLLVL.

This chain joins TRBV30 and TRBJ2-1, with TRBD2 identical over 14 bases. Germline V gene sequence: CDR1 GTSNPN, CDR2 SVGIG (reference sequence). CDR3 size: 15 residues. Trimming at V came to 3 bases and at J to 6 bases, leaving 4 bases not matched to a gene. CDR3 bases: TGTGCCTGGAGAGCAGGACTAGCGGGGGGCAATGAGCAGTTCTTC. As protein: CAWRAGLAGGNEQFF.

CDR3 nucleotides: TGTGCCATCAGTGACCCTCGAAAAGCCGACACCGGGGAGCTGTTTTTT. Its protein product is CAISDPRKADTGELFF. V gene TRBV10-3 combines with J gene TRBJ2-2; D unclear. The germline CDR1 and CDR2 sequences are ENHRY and SYGVKD. The CDR3 runs 16 residues. The germline V and J ends were trimmed by 3 bases and 3 bases, with 14 bases remaining between them.

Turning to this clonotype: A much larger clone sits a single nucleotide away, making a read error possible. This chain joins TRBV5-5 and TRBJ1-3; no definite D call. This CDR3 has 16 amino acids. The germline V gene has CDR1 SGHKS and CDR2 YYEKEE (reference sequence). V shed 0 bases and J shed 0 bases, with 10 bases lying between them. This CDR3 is CASSLEAASSGNTIYF. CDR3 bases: TGTGCCAGCAGCTTGGAGGCGGCGAGCTCTGGAAACACCATATATTTT.

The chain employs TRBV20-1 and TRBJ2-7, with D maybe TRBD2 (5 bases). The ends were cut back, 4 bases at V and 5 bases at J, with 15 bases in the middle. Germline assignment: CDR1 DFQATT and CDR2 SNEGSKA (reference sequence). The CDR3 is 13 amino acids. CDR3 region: CSATSGVAHEQYV. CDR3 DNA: TGCAGTGCTACTTCCGGGGTGGCCCACGAGCAGTACGTC.

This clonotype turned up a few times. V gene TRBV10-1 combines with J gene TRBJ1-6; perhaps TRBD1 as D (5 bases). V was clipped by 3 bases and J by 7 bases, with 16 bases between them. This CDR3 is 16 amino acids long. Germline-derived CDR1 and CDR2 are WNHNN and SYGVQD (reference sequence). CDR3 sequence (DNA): TGCGCCAGCAGTGAAGGCAGGGACGGTGAAAATTCACCCCTCCACTTT. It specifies CASSEGRDGENSPLHF.

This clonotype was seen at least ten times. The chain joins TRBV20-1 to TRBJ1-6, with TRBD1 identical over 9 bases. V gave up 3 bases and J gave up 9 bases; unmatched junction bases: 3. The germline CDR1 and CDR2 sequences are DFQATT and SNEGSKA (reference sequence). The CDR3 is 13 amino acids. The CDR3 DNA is TGCAGTGCTAGTTGGGACAGGGTTTCACCCCTCCACTTT. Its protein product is CSASWDRVSPLHF.

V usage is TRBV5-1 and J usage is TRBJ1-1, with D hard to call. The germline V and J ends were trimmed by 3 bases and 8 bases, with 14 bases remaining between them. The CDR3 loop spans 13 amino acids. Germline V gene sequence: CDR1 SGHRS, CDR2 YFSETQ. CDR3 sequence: CASSSGPAPEAFF. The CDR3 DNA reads TGCGCCAGCAGCTCCGGGCCAGCCCCCGAAGCTTTCTTT. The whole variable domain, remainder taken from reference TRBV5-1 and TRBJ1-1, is KAGVTQTPRYLIKTRGQQVTLSCSPISGHRSVSWYQQTPGQGLQFLFEYFSETQRNKGNFPGRFSGRQFSNSRSEMNVSTLELGDSALYLCASSSGPAPEAFFGQGTRLTVV.

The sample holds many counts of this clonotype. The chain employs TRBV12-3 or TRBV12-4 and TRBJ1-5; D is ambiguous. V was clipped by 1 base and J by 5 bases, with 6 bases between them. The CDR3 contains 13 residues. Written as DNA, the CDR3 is TGTGCCAGCAGTTTAGATCTGGATCAGCCCCAGCATTTT. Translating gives CASSLDLDQPQHF.

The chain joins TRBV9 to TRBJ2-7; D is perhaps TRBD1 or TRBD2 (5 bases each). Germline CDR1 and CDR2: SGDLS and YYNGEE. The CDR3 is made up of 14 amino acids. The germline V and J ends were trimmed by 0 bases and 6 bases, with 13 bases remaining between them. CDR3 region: CASSVAEWDGEQYF. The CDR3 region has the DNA TGTGCCAGCAGCGTAGCGGAGTGGGACGGCGAGCAGTACTTC.

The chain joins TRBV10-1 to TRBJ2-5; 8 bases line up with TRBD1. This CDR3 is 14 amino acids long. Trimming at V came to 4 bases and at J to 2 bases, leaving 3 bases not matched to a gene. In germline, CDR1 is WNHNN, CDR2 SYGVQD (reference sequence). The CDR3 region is CASSGQGSQETQYF. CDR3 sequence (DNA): TGCGCCAGCAGTGGACAGGGGTCTCAAGAGACCCAGTACTTC.

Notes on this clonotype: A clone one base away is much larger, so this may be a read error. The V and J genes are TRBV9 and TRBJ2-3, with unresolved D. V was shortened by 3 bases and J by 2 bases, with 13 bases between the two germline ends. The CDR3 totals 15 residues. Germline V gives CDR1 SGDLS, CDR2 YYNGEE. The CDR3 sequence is CASSGLNSATDTQYF. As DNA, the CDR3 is TGTGCCAGCAGCGGCCTCAACTCGGCCACAGATACGCAGTATTTT.

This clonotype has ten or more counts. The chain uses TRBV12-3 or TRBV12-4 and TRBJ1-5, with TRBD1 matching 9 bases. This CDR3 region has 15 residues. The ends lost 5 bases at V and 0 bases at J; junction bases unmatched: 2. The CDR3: CASSRTGASNQPQHF. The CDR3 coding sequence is TGTGCCAGCAGTCGGACAGGGGCTAGCAATCAGCCCCAGCATTTT.

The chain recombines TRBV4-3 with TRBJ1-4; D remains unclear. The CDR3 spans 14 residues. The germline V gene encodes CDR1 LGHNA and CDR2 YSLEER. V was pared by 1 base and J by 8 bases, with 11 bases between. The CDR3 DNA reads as TGCGCCAGCAGCCAAGGTGGGGTACGGGAAAAACTGTTTTTT. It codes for CASSQGGVREKLFF.

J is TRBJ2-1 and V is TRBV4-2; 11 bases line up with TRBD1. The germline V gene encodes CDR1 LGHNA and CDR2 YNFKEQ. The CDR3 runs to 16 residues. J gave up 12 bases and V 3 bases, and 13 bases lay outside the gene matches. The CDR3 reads CASSHGGTGGEGVQFF. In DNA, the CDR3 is TGTGCCAGCAGCCATGGTGGGACAGGGGGGGAGGGCGTGCAGTTCTTC.